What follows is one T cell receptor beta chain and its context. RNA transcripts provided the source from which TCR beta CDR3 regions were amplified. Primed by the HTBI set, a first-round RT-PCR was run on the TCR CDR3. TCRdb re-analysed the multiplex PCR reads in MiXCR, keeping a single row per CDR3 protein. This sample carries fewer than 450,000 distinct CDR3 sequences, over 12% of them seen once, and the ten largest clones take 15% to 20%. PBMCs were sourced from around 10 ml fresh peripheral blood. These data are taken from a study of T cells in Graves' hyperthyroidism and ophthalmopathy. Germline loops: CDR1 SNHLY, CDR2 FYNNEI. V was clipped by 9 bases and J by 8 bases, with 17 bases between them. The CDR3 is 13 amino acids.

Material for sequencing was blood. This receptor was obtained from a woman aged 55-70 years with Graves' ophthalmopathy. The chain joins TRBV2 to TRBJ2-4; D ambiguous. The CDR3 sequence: CASLPLDGDIQYF. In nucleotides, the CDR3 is TGTGCCAGTCTTCCCTTGGATGGAGACATTCAGTACTTC.